The T cell receptor beta chain described here comes from a study of cytomegalovirus exposure and HLA in healthy donors. Study outcomes and limitations: The TCR clusters that emerged in the first cohort tended, a later analysis found, to co-occur in the approximately 130 validation repertoires.

Details on this clone: The antigen is unknown.

Trimming cost V 2 bases and J 0 bases; bases outside gene matches: 2. The germline CDR1 and CDR2 sequences are LGHNA and YSLEER. This CDR3 is 15 amino acids long. Some clones are missing from TCRdb's copy, which holds only in-frame ones; the method was immunoSEQ multiplex PCR. The sample carries under 80,000 clones, approximately 94% recorded once. The sample was PBMCs. The V call is TRBV4-3, the J call TRBJ1-1, with 8 bases fitting TRBD1. The source is a young woman in good health and CMV-seropositive. The CDR3 bases are TGCGCCAGCAGCCAAAACAGGGGGGTGAACACTGAAGCTTTCTTT. Translating gives CASSQNRGVNTEAFF.